This T cell receptor (beta chain) originates from a study of neurological immune-mediated disorders. Overall study results and limits: CDR3 amino acid sequences of expanded clones were not shared across subjects, a result suggesting private repertoires in all groups.

Over 170 million TCR-beta sequences from 15-18 subjects came out of each sequencing run. Each CDR3 protein is one row after TCRdb ran MiXCR on the 5' RACE reads. The data show 30,000 or so distinct CDR3 sequences, with roughly 15% seen just once and roughly 27% held by the top ten. Trimming took 4 bases from V and 6 from J; bases not matched to a gene: 9. In germline, CDR1 is ENHRY, CDR2 SYGVKD. The CDR3 consists of 17 residues. A blood bank in Maryland, USA, provided the volunteers who served as healthy controls. 2 million PBMCs stored at -80 C were the source of the unsorted libraries. This clonotype was seen ten or more times. Its matching antigen is unknown.

The clonotype comes from a man between 65 and 80 years old in good health. This chain joins TRBV10-3 and TRBJ2-3; 14 nucleotides line up with TRBD2. Sequencing was performed on PBMCs. As DNA, the CDR3 is TGTGCCATCAGTGGGACTAGCGGGGGGCAGAACGACGATACGCAGTATTTT. It yields the protein CAISGTSGGQNDDTQYF.